This T cell receptor (beta chain) was found in a study of blood T cell repertoires in COVID-19. Study at large: Both acute and convalescent COVID-19 samples were obtained from the United States, Italy and Spain. PBMCs, B-cell-depleted T cells, or T cells provided the cDNA or gDNA that made up the material.

Authors' processing steps: Reference gene primer amplification yielded estimated nucleated cell counts. Profiled with immunoSEQ multiplex PCR; TCRdb holds only in-frame clones, not every one. For V, J and clone size, that table is used; D and trimming come from the DNA. The sample carries over 150,000 clones, 80% to 85% recorded once. This clone showed up just a few times. The CDR3 is made up of 14 amino acids. With 6 bases removed from V and 2 bases from J, the gap between germline ends came to 11 bases. Germline CDR1 is MDHEN and CDR2 is SYDVKM. The origin of this receptor is a woman of 80 years or more with active or convalescent COVID-19. The V gene is TRBV28, the J gene TRBJ1-3; D uncertain. The sample consisted of peripheral blood. CDR3 sequence reads: CASRLTGPGNTIYF. Written as DNA, the CDR3 is TGTGCCAGCAGGTTGACGGGTCCTGGAAACACCATATATTTT.